This T cell receptor beta chain was found in a study of memory CD4+ T cells and cytomegalovirus serostatus. Study-wide context: This sample comes from healthy Belgian adults, about nine CMV seropositive, approximately 24 seronegative. Findings of the study overall: About 40% of the roughly 160 known CMV-associated TCRbeta sequences appeared in CD4+ memory.

Of note for this clone: The antigen remains unidentified.

Single viable CD3+CD4+CD8-CD45RO+ cells were sorted as the memory CD4+ T cells. After thawing, CD4+ T cells were positively selected. Generated by immunoSEQ multiplex PCR, the TCRdb table keeps only in-frame clones and is missing some. The sample shows some 44,000 clones, over 65% of them seen only once. This CDR3 has 12 amino acids. Germline V lookup: CDR1 MNHNS, CDR2 SASEGT. Between the trimmed V and J ends, which lost 6 bases and 10 bases, there was a span of 10 bases. V gene TRBV6-1 combines with J gene TRBJ1-6; D gene unclear. The sequencing sample was made of memory CD4+ T cells from blood. The origin of this receptor is an adult in good health and CMV-seronegative. DNA of the CDR3: TGTGCCAGCAGAATCCCCGGCTCACCCCTCCACTTT. The encoded protein is CASRIPGSPLHF.